This T cell receptor (beta chain) was sequenced in a study of CD8 T cells in Susac syndrome. This clonotype was seen only a few times. Its target is unknown. General study findings and limits: As acknowledged by the study, its TCR sequencing and HLA analysis included a relatively small number of individuals.

Reverse transcription of about 0.45 to 1 ug RNA was carried out with random hexamers. Via MiXCR, TCRdb re-called the immunoSEQ multiplex PCR reads, giving one row per CDR3 protein. The data show about 180,000 distinct CDR3 sequences, approximately 96% seen once. This CDR3 is built from 14 residues. V lost 6 bases to trimming and J lost 0 bases, with 8 bases between them. Germline CDR1 and CDR2: MNHNS and SASEGT. This rearrangement joins TRBV6-1 to TRBJ1-4; the D is unclear. Sequencing was done on a sample of CD4+ T cells from PBMCs. This TCR was recovered from a human donor with multiple sclerosis. CDR3: CASRDHATNEKLFF. As DNA, the CDR3 is TGTGCCAGCAGAGACCATGCAACTAATGAAAAACTGTTTTTT.